What follows are 5 T cell receptor beta chains derived from one specimen sequenced in a study of blood T cell repertoires in COVID-19. Produced via immunoSEQ multiplex PCR; TCRdb's table is partial and in-frame only. The sample yields about 290,000 clones, around four fifths seen once. The source material was peripheral blood. The receptors shown here come from a woman in her 50s with active or convalescent COVID-19.

This chain connects TRBV19 to TRBJ2-3; D unclear. The germline CDR1 and CDR2 sequences are LNHDA and SQIVND (reference sequence). This CDR3 has 11 amino acids. V lost 6 bases and J 6 bases, leaving 7 bases between the germline ends. CDR3 coding DNA: TGTGCCAGTAGCAAACTGGATACGCAGTATTTT. Protein sequence: CASSKLDTQYF.

The V gene is TRBV24-1, the J gene TRBJ2-3, with a possible D match to TRBD2 (6 bases). V lost 5 bases, J lost 6 bases, and 8 bases lay in between. Germline V gene sequence: CDR1 KGHDR, CDR2 SFDVKD. This CDR3 region has 12 residues. The CDR3 DNA follows: TGTGCCACCAGTGCCGGAGGGGATACGCAGTATTTT. Amino acids: CATSAGGDTQYF.

This sequence joins TRBV6-1 and TRBJ1-2, with 8 bases aligning to TRBD1. V shed 1 base, J shed 4 bases, and the junction held 5 bases outside the gene matches. The V gene's germline CDR1 is MNHNS and CDR2 SASEGT. The CDR3 totals 15 residues. DNA of the CDR3: TGTGCCAGCAGTGAAGTACCAGGGGGCGTCTATGGCTACACCTTC. Protein: CASSEVPGGVYGYTF.

The chain carries TRBV18 and TRBJ2-7; 8 positions match TRBD1. V trimming: 1 base; J trimming: 5 bases; junction bases outside the gene matches: 7. The length of the CDR3 is 15 residues. CDR1 and CDR2 from the germline V gene are KGHSH and LQKENI. The CDR3 here is CASSPRQGANDEQYF. DNA for the CDR3: TGTGCCAGCTCACCACGGCAGGGGGCGAATGACGAGCAGTACTTC.

V gene TRBV20-1 combines with J gene TRBJ2-7; D is possibly TRBD2 (5 bases). The CDR3 has 12 residues. V was trimmed by 3 bases and J by 4 bases, leaving 10 bases between them. Germline CDR1 is DFQATT and CDR2 is SNEGSKA (reference sequence). The CDR3 DNA follows: TGCAGTGCTAGTGGTGGACTTTACGAGCAGTACTTC. Translation gives CSASGGLYEQYF.